This T cell receptor beta chain was recorded in a study of T cell responses to AZD1222 COVID-19 vaccine. Overall study findings and caveats: The reported proportion of spike-specific TCRs targeting unmutated variant regions was nearly half. Repertoires were obtained solely post-peak T cell response. Increases in Spike-specific TCR breadth and depth were seen after two AZD1222 doses.

Of note for this clone: What it binds is unknown.

Assay: immunoSEQ multiplex PCR; the TCRdb copy retains only in-frame clones and omits some. The sample shows around 100,000 clones, less than 95% of them seen only once. With 4 bases removed from V and 4 bases from J, the gap between germline ends came to 15 bases. This CDR3 has 15 amino acids. Germline V gene sequence: CDR1 SGHDT, CDR2 YYEEEE. The sequence was obtained from an adult in good health. The rearrangement uses TRBV5-6 and TRBJ1-3, with TRBD1 as a possible D gene (6 bases). Specimen: peripheral blood, collected on day 0 of AZD1222 vaccination. The CDR3 sequence is CASSATRQVGNTIYF. DNA of the CDR3: TGTGCCAGCAGCGCAACTCGACAGGTCGGAAACACCATATATTTT.